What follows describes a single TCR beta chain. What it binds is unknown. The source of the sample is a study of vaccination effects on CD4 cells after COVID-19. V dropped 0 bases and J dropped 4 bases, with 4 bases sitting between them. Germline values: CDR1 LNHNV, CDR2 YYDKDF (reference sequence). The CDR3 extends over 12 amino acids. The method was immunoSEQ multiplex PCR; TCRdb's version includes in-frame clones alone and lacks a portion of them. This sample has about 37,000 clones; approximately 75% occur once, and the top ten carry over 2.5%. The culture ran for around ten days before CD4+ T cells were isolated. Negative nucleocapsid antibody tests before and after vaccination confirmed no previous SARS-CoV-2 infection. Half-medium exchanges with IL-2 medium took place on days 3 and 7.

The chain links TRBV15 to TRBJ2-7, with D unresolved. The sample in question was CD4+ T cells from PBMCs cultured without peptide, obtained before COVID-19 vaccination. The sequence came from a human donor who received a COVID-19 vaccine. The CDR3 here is CATSRDRYEQYF. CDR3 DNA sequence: TGTGCCACCAGCAGAGATCGGTACGAGCAGTACTTC.